This entry lists 10 T cell receptor beta chains sequenced from one sample in a study of blood T cells in healthy people across ages. Sample-barcoded 5' priming and a J-beta primer mix drove a second PCR of about 7 to 12 cycles. TCRdb reprocessed the 5' RACE reads via MiXCR and lists one record per CDR3 protein. Of 800,000 or so distinct CDR3 sequences listed, 60% to 80% are singletons. The sample consisted of blood. The source of these receptors is a man aged 25-40 years in good health.

The chain recombines TRBV6-1 with TRBJ1-6; D is possibly TRBD1 (6 bases). This CDR3 is built from 13 residues. Between the trimmed V and J ends, which lost 9 bases and 7 bases, there was a span of 13 bases. In germline, CDR1 is MNHNS, CDR2 SASEGT. Here the CDR3 reads CASGWTVNSPLHF. The CDR3 region has the DNA TGTGCCAGTGGCTGGACAGTAAATTCACCCCTCCACTTT.

This chain uses TRBV5-1 with TRBJ2-7; the match to TRBD1 covers 7 bases. Germline CDR1 reads SGHRS; CDR2 reads YFSETQ. The CDR3 sequence is 13 residues long. With V trimmed by 8 bases and J by 5 bases, 10 bases remained unmatched. This CDR3 is CASARGSEDEQYF. CDR3 DNA: TGCGCCAGTGCCAGGGGGTCGGAAGACGAGCAGTACTTC.

V and J are TRBV29-1 and TRBJ2-4; the D gene is possibly TRBD2 (6 bases). The J call is in doubt because the DNA end fits TRBJ2-7 better. Germline V CDR1 and CDR2: SQVTM, ANQGSEA. This CDR3 has 15 amino acids. This chain's CDR3 is CSVAPGTRYIYEQYF. The CDR3 nucleotides are TGCAGCGTTGCCCCCGGGACTCGTTACATCTACGAGCAGTACTTC.

V is TRBV2 and J is TRBJ2-5, with 11 bases identical to TRBD2. Germline-derived CDR1 and CDR2 are SNHLY and FYNNEI. The length of the CDR3 is 17 residues. V was clipped by 1 base and J by 2 bases; unmatched bases: 6. CDR3 nucleotides: TGTGCCAGCAGTGAAGAGGGGCCTAGCGGGAGGCAAGAGACCCAGTACTTC. This sequence encodes CASSEEGPSGRQETQYF.

V gene TRBV6-1 combines with J gene TRBJ2-5, with 13 bases lining up with TRBD2. Germline V gene data show CDR1 as MNHNS and CDR2 as SASEGT. V trimming: 6 bases; J trimming: 0 bases; junction bases outside the gene matches: 10. This CDR3 is 18 amino acids long. CDR3 sequence: CASRRGTSGALNQETQYF. DNA for the CDR3: TGTGCCAGCAGGCGTGGGACTAGCGGGGCGCTAAACCAAGAGACCCAGTACTTC.

This clonotype was observed a few times. The genes are TRBV10-3 and TRBJ2-6; D possibly corresponds to TRBD2 (5 bases). V lost 4 bases and J lost 4, with 14 bases in between. The CDR3 has 16 residues. The V gene's germline CDR1 is ENHRY and CDR2 SYGVKD. CDR3 sequence: CAISGGNSSGANVLTF. DNA for the CDR3: TGTGCCATCAGTGGAGGGAACAGCTCCGGGGCCAACGTCCTGACTTTC.

The V and J genes are TRBV6-1 and TRBJ2-1; 15 bases fit TRBD2. The CDR3 runs 17 residues. Losses at the gene ends were 7 bases for V and 6 bases for J; bases not matched to a gene: 10. Germline CDR1 and CDR2: MNHNS and SASEGT. CDR3 coding DNA: TGTGCCAGCATTGGGACTAGCGGGGGGTTGGGGTTCAATGAGCAGTTCTTC. This encodes CASIGTSGGLGFNEQFF.

The chain links TRBV30 to TRBJ2-4; D may be TRBD2 (6 bases). The J call may be faulty, since TRBJ2-5 better matches the DNA end. The CDR3 is 11 amino acids. Per the germline V gene, CDR1 is GTSNPN and CDR2 is SVGIG (reference sequence). The CDR3 is CALSGQETQYF. CDR3 DNA: TGTGCCTTAAGCGGGCAAGAGACCCAGTACTTC.

This sequence joins TRBV20-1 and TRBJ2-1; perhaps D is TRBD1 or TRBD2 (5 bases each). V shed 7 bases and J shed 2 bases, with 15 bases lying between them. The CDR3 has 14 amino acids. Germline CDR1 and CDR2: DFQATT and SNEGSKA (reference sequence). The CDR3 DNA follows: TGCAGTGTCAGCAGAGGGGAGACCTACAATGAGCAGTTCTTC. Encoded protein: CSVSRGETYNEQFF.

This clonotype was detected only a few times. The chain couples TRBV10-3 to TRBJ2-1; D is unclear. Trimming shortened V by 2 bases and J by 8 bases, and 22 bases separated the two germline ends. Germline CDR1 and CDR2: ENHRY and SYGVKD. The CDR3 totals 17 residues. CDR3 amino acids: CAISEAEMYSFGDEQFF. The CDR3 bases are TGTGCCATCAGTGAGGCAGAGATGTATTCCTTTGGGGATGAGCAGTTCTTC.